The 21 T cell receptor beta chains below were found in one sample sequenced in a study of blood T cells in healthy people across ages. Together with a sample-barcoded 5' primer, a J-beta primer mix was included in a second PCR lasting about 6 to 11 cycles. TCRdb re-called the 5' RACE reads through MiXCR, storing one row per CDR3 protein. The table shows around 850,000 distinct CDR3 sequences, with 36% occurring only once. The sample was blood. These receptor sequences come from a man aged 18 to 29 in good health.

The chain combines TRBV12-3 or TRBV12-4 with TRBJ1-4, with TRBD1 matching 8 bases. Trimming removed 9 bases from V and 3 bases from J; junction bases left unmatched: 3. This CDR3 comprises 13 residues. CDR3 nucleotides: TGTGCCAGTGAGGACAGGGCTAATGAAAAACTGTTTTTT. The encoded protein is CASEDRANEKLFF.

This clonotype was counted a few times. V and J are TRBV7-2 and TRBJ2-3; 10 bases align to TRBD1. Trimming removed 4 bases from V and 2 bases from J; junction bases left unmatched: 12. Germline V gene data show CDR1 as SGHTA and CDR2 as FQGNSA. This CDR3 is 18 amino acids long. The CDR3 DNA reads as TGTGCCAGCAGCTCCGTCCCGGCGACAGGGGGCTCCACAGATACGCAGTATTTT. Translating it yields CASSSVPATGGSTDTQYF.

This clonotype came up a few times. This rearrangement joins TRBV7-8 to TRBJ1-4; tentatively, D is TRBD1 (5 bases). The germline V and J ends were trimmed by 7 bases and 8 bases, with 17 bases remaining between them. Germline CDR1 reads SGHVS; CDR2 reads FQNEAQ. CDR3 length: 14 residues. The CDR3 DNA follows: TGTGCCAGCACCCACCCGGGGCATCGGGAAAAACTGTTTTTT. The encoded protein is CASTHPGHREKLFF.

The gene calls are TRBV5-4 and TRBJ2-5, with D perhaps being TRBD1 or TRBD2 (5 bases each). Deletions cut 4 bases from V and 11 bases from J, with 27 bases between. There are 16 residues in the CDR3. CDR1 is SGHNT, CDR2 YYREEE, per germline (reference sequence). The CDR3 region has the DNA TGTGCCAGCAGCCTGGGGTGGGGGAGCGCGAACAATGAGCAGTACTTC. This codes for CASSLGWGSANNEQYF.

The V gene is TRBV20-1, the J gene TRBJ1-1, with a tentative D call TRBD1 (5 bases). Germline assignment: CDR1 DFQATT and CDR2 SNEGSKA (reference sequence). V lost 6 bases to trimming and J lost 0 bases, with 11 bases between them. The CDR3 runs to 13 residues. CDR3 protein: CSAGTLMNTEAFF. In DNA form, the CDR3 reads TGCAGTGCCGGGACGCTCATGAACACTGAAGCTTTCTTT.

The chain employs TRBV15 and TRBJ2-7; TRBD1 agrees at 9 bases. The germline gives CDR1 LNHNV, CDR2 YYDKDF (reference sequence). This CDR3 spans 15 amino acids. The V segment lost 3 bases and the J segment 3 bases; nucleotides outside the gene matches: 6. The CDR3 coding sequence is TGTGCCACCAGCAGGACCGGGACAGGGTACTACGAGCAGTACTTC. Its protein is CATSRTGTGYYEQYF.

Worth noting for this clonotype: This may be a read error, as it is one base from a much larger clone. The chain couples TRBV12-3 or TRBV12-4 to TRBJ2-3; TRBD1 matches at 7 bases. The CDR3 has 15 residues. Trimming took 2 bases from V and 4 from J; bases not matched to a gene: 6. This chain's CDR3 is CASSLQGQSADTQYF. CDR3 DNA: TGTGCCAGCAGTTTACAGGGACAGAGCGCAGATACGCAGTATTTT.

The genes are TRBV3-1 and TRBJ2-1; TRBD1 matches at 9 bases. The length of the CDR3 is 17 residues. CDR1 is LGHDT and CDR2 is YNNKEL in the germline V gene (reference sequence). The ends lost 4 bases at V and 6 bases at J; junction bases unmatched: 13. The CDR3 DNA is TGTGCCAGCAGCCCCCGGGACAGGGTTTCTGTCAGCAATGAGCAGTTCTTC. As protein: CASSPRDRVSVSNEQFF.

A remark on this clonotype: This may be a read error, as it is one base from a much larger clone. The chain employs TRBV20-1 and TRBJ2-5; D gene unclear. CDR1 DFQATT and CDR2 SNEGSKA come from the germline V gene (reference sequence). This CDR3 is 10 amino acids long. Deletions cut 2 bases from V and 11 bases from J, with 9 bases between. The chain's CDR3 is CSARFNGQYF. For the CDR3, the DNA is TGCAGTGCTAGATTTAACGGGCAGTACTTC.

This clonotype was counted a few times. CDR3 region: CASSLDGQGGAFF. CDR3 DNA: TGCGCCAGCAGCTTGGATGGACAGGGAGGAGCTTTCTTT. The gene calls are TRBV5-1 and TRBJ1-1, with 8 nucleotides matching TRBD1. CDR1 is SGHRS and CDR2 is YFSETQ in the germline V gene. The CDR3 totals 13 residues. Trimming at V came to 0 bases and at J to 10 bases, leaving 5 bases not matched to a gene.

This clonotype occurred a few times. V gene TRBV20-1 combines with J gene TRBJ2-2; tentatively, D is TRBD2 (6 bases). CDR1 is DFQATT and CDR2 is SNEGSKA in the germline V gene (reference sequence). CDR3 size: 14 residues. Trimming removed 3 bases from V and 0 bases from J, with 8 bases in between. Here the CDR3 reads CSARRGPNTGELFF. CDR3 bases: TGCAGTGCTAGGCGGGGACCGAACACCGGGGAGCTGTTTTTT.

This clonotype appeared many times. The chain is built from TRBV20-1 and TRBJ1-2; D uncertain. The CDR3 loop spans 13 amino acids. Trimming removed 3 bases at V and 0 bases at J, with 8 bases between. Germline V gene sequence: CDR1 DFQATT, CDR2 SNEGSKA (reference sequence). CDR3 sequence: CSARPFTNYGYTF. In DNA form, the CDR3 reads TGCAGTGCTAGGCCATTCACTAACTATGGCTACACCTTC.

The chain couples TRBV6-5 to TRBJ1-5, with TRBD1 as a possible D gene (6 bases). In germline, CDR1 is MNHEY, CDR2 SVGAGI. V lost 6 bases, J lost 5 bases, and 17 bases lay in between. The CDR3 is 15 amino acids. CDR3 DNA: TGTGCCAGCAGCACACCGGGACACGGTGATCAGCCCCAGCATTTT. It is translated as CASSTPGHGDQPQHF.

V is TRBV12-3 or TRBV12-4 and J is TRBJ2-7; the D call may be TRBD1 or TRBD2 (6 bases each). This CDR3 region has 16 residues. V lost 1 base and J lost 5, with 18 bases in between. The CDR3 region is CASSLGLGGPPDEQYF. The CDR3 coding sequence is TGTGCCAGCAGTTTAGGCTTGGGGGGCCCTCCCGACGAGCAGTACTTC.

This clonotype has a handful of counts. The junction and the germline gene differ at one end; a read error may be behind it. V is TRBV4-1 and J is TRBJ2-6; 9 bases are a match to TRBD1. The germline V gene has CDR1 MGHRA and CDR2 YSYEKL. There are 19 residues in the CDR3. The CDR3, as DNA: TGCGCCAGCAGCCAAGATAGAGGGACAGGGAGCTCTGGGGCCAGCGTCCTGACTTTC. Translated: CASSQDRGTGSSGASVLTF.

This rearrangement joins TRBV2 to TRBJ2-1; D might be TRBD1 or TRBD2, each matching 5 bases. Trimming pared 8 bases from V and 5 bases from J, leaving 13 bases between. This CDR3 region has 13 residues. Germline V gene data show CDR1 as SNHLY and CDR2 as FYNNEI. CDR3 protein: CASSGTPDNEQFF. The DNA for the CDR3 is TGTGCCAGCTCCGGGACCCCGGACAATGAGCAGTTCTTC. The variable domain in full, with the rest retrieved from reference TRBV2 and TRBJ2-1, is EPEVTQTPSHQVTQMGQEVILRCVPISNHLYFYWYRQILGQKVEFLVSFYNNEISEKSEIFDDQFSVERPDGSNFTLKIRSTKLEDSAMYFCASSGTPDNEQFFGPGTRLTVL.

A note on this clonotype: With a much larger clone just one base away, this may be a read error. The chain has TRBV15 and TRBJ1-2, with D unclear. Germline V gives CDR1 LNHNV, CDR2 YYDKDF (reference sequence). The CDR3 has 14 residues. The CDR3 region is CATSRDLVRYDYTF. CDR3 in DNA: TGTGCCACCAGCAGAGATCTGGTCCGCTATGACTACACCTTC.

This clonotype has just a few counts. The V and J genes are TRBV4-1 and TRBJ2-7; TRBD1 aligns across 10 bases. The V gene end was trimmed by 3 bases and the J gene end by 4 bases; junction bases not matched to a gene: 6. Germline V gene data show CDR1 as MGHRA and CDR2 as YSYEKL. The CDR3 runs to 15 residues. CDR3 protein: CASSQAGTGEYEQYF. The CDR3 coding sequence is TGCGCCAGCAGCCAGGCTGGGACAGGGGAGTACGAGCAGTACTTC.

The chain's CDR3 is CASSTLGRDSSTDTQYF. The CDR3 DNA follows: TGCGCCAGCAGCACCCTAGGGCGGGACAGCAGCACAGATACGCAGTATTTT. J is TRBJ2-3 and V is TRBV5-1; D is possibly TRBD1 (7 bases). The CDR3 is made up of 17 amino acids. Germline CDR1 is SGHRS and CDR2 is YFSETQ. V was clipped by 4 bases and J by 0 bases, with 18 bases between them.

The chain couples TRBV20-1 to TRBJ1-1, with TRBD1 identical over 8 bases. The CDR3 contains 14 residues. V was clipped by 1 base and J by 4 bases; unmatched bases: 5. The germline V gene encodes CDR1 DFQATT and CDR2 SNEGSKA (reference sequence). The CDR3 DNA is TGCAGTGCTAGAGCCCTAGGGACAGGCACTGAAGCTTTCTTT. Encoded protein: CSARALGTGTEAFF.

V and J are TRBV4-2 and TRBJ2-7; no clear D. Germline V lookup: CDR1 LGHNA, CDR2 YNFKEQ. Trimming removed 1 base from V and 4 bases from J, with 11 bases in between. There are 14 residues in the CDR3. CDR3 DNA: TGTGCCAGCAGCCAAGGCGAACGTGGGTACGAGCAGTACTTC. Translating it yields CASSQGERGYEQYF.